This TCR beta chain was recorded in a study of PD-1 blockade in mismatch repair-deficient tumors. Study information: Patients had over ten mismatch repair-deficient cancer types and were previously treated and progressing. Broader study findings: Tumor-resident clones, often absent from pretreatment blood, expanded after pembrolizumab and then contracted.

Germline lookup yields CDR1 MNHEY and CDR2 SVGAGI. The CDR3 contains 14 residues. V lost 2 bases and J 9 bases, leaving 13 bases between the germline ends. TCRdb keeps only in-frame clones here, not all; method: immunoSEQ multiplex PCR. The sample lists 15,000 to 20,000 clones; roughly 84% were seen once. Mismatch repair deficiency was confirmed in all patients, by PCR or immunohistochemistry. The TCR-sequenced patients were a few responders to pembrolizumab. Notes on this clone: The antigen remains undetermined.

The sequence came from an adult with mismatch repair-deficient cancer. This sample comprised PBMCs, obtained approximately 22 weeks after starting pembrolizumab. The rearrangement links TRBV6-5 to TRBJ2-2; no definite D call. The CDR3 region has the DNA TGTGCCAGCAGTTACGGCGGCTCACGGAGGGAGCTGTTTTTT. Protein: CASSYGGSRRELFF.